This T cell receptor (beta chain) originates from a study of T cells in Graves' hyperthyroidism and ophthalmopathy. Unmatched junction bases numbered 5, after V lost 4 bases and J lost 2 bases. The CDR3 contains 14 residues. Per germline, CDR1 SGHRS and CDR2 YFSETQ. Findings and caveats of the study: The model identified upcoming ophthalmopathy a median about 6.5 months ahead of onset. Most thyroid clonotypes with frequency above 0.001 were detected in blood.

This clonotype was recorded many times. The antigen remains unidentified. RNA transcripts provided the source from which TCR beta CDR3 regions were amplified. The HTBI primer set was used in a first-round RT-PCR of the TCR CDR3. TCRdb reprocessed the multiplex PCR reads with MiXCR, giving one entry per CDR3 protein. Of about 270,000 distinct CDR3 sequences listed, less than 30% are singletons. This receptor was identified in a middle-aged man with Graves' hyperthyroidism that later progressed to Graves' ophthalmopathy. The gene calls are TRBV5-1 and TRBJ1-1; 7 positions match TRBD1. The source material was blood. The CDR3 here is CASSRGTANTEAFF. In nucleotides, the CDR3 is TGCGCCAGCAGCAGGGGGACAGCCAACACTGAAGCTTTCTTT.